The rows below give T cell receptor beta chains drawn from one sample of a study of cytomegalovirus exposure and HLA in healthy donors. Profiling relied on immunoSEQ multiplex PCR, and the TCRdb table lists in-frame clones only, not all of them. The data show approximately 260,000 clones, approximately 83% seen once. The sample consisted of PBMCs. These receptors originate from a woman younger than 30 in good health and CMV-seronegative. Both conserved end residues are part of each CDR3. Each record gives: J gene, V gene, CDR3 protein.

j_gene: TRBJ1-2; v_gene: TRBV5-5; CDR3aa: CASRPGTETYGYTF
j_gene: TRBJ2-2; v_gene: TRBV5-1; CDR3aa: CASQGGHTNTGELFF
j_gene: TRBJ2-1; v_gene: TRBV27; CDR3aa: CASSSIRTNEQFF
j_gene: TRBJ2-7; v_gene: TRBV6-5; CDR3aa: CASKRGGLFYEQYF
j_gene: TRBJ1-4; v_gene: TRBV10-3; CDR3aa: CAISGLERASFF
j_gene: TRBJ1-4; v_gene: TRBV9; CDR3aa: CASSSDRNEKLFF
j_gene: TRBJ1-5; v_gene: TRBV27; CDR3aa: CASSRNRGRQPQHF
j_gene: TRBJ2-6; v_gene: TRBV9; CDR3aa: CASSVALWRFGANVLTF
j_gene: TRBJ1-1; v_gene: TRBV9; CDR3aa: CASSVGRQGLNTEAFF
j_gene: TRBJ1-6; v_gene: TRBV6-5; CDR3aa: CASSYTGRVNSPLHF
j_gene: TRBJ1-5; v_gene: TRBV19; CDR3aa: CASSIVGVSNQPQHF
j_gene: TRBJ1-2; v_gene: TRBV10-3; CDR3aa: CAISSGTNYGYTF
j_gene: TRBJ2-2; v_gene: TRBV12-5; CDR3aa: CASGLSSAREWTGELFF
j_gene: TRBJ2-3; v_gene: TRBV15; CDR3aa: CATSRDTVADTQYF
j_gene: TRBJ2-3; v_gene: TRBV5-6; CDR3aa: CASSLESGEKDTQYF
j_gene: TRBJ1-2; v_gene: TRBV5-6; CDR3aa: CASSSDYGYTF
j_gene: TRBJ1-6; v_gene: TRBV10-1; CDR3aa: CASSGQQNSPLHF
j_gene: TRBJ1-5; v_gene: TRBV18; CDR3aa: CASSPETGPQHF
j_gene: TRBJ1-5; v_gene: TRBV5-1; CDR3aa: CASRSGTGGFQPQHF
j_gene: TRBJ1-3; v_gene: TRBV7-6; CDR3aa: CASSLDLDRAGNTIYF
j_gene: TRBJ1-4; v_gene: TRBV30; CDR3aa: CAWSPPQAINEKLFF
j_gene: TRBJ2-5; v_gene: TRBV7-2; CDR3aa: CASSISGDSLQETQYF
j_gene: TRBJ1-3; v_gene: TRBV6-5; CDR3aa: CASSWGPSGSGNTIYF
j_gene: TRBJ1-6; v_gene: TRBV14; CDR3aa: CASSQQGASPPLHF
j_gene: TRBJ1-1; v_gene: TRBV6-5; CDR3aa: CASSYSGIQGTEAFF
j_gene: TRBJ2-3; v_gene: TRBV5-4; CDR3aa: CASSPGQGTDTQYF
j_gene: TRBJ2-3; v_gene: TRBV5-6; CDR3aa: CASSLTRGGYTDTQYF
j_gene: TRBJ2-1; v_gene: TRBV10-3; CDR3aa: CAISEAGSREQFF
j_gene: TRBJ1-4; v_gene: TRBV7-9; CDR3aa: CASSTTGAKLFF
j_gene: TRBJ1-3; v_gene: TRBV30; CDR3aa: CAWSTTGFGNTIYF
j_gene: TRBJ1-1; v_gene: TRBV19; CDR3aa: CASSAWEGRTEAFF
j_gene: TRBJ1-2; v_gene: TRBV15; CDR3aa: CATSNPTGGNYGYTF
j_gene: TRBJ1-5; v_gene: TRBV19; CDR3aa: CASSSQGGIGQPQHF
j_gene: TRBJ1-2; v_gene: TRBV7-2; CDR3aa: CASSYQGDYGYTF
j_gene: TRBJ1-2; v_gene: TRBV9; CDR3aa: CASSVESQSNYGYTF
j_gene: TRBJ2-3; v_gene: TRBV6-5; CDR3aa: CASSPTRGDTQYF
j_gene: TRBJ1-4; v_gene: TRBV9; CDR3aa: CASSPGQGNNEKLFF
j_gene: TRBJ2-3; v_gene: TRBV19; CDR3aa: CASSIVGASLGDTQYF
j_gene: TRBJ2-7; v_gene: TRBV5-4; CDR3aa: CASSSTPGGQYF
j_gene: TRBJ1-5; v_gene: TRBV30; CDR3aa: CAWSGRQGTLEPQHF
j_gene: TRBJ2-7; v_gene: TRBV10-2; CDR3aa: CASVLAGGDEQYF
j_gene: TRBJ1-2; v_gene: TRBV10-3; CDR3aa: CATAGAGGYTF
j_gene: TRBJ2-7; v_gene: TRBV28; CDR3aa: CATSPLQGRGHEQYF
j_gene: TRBJ1-2; v_gene: TRBV5-5; CDR3aa: CASSPSGNYGYTF
j_gene: TRBJ1-1; v_gene: TRBV2; CDR3aa: CASAATRVNTEAFF
j_gene: TRBJ1-1; v_gene: TRBV7-9; CDR3aa: CASRKQGRGEAFF
j_gene: TRBJ2-1; v_gene: TRBV6-5; CDR3aa: CASSYASGGLEQFF
j_gene: TRBJ1-1; v_gene: TRBV14; CDR3aa: CASSLLGTRYTEAFF
j_gene: TRBJ1-2; v_gene: TRBV7-9; CDR3aa: CASSLGAGGDYGYTF
j_gene: TRBJ2-7; v_gene: TRBV2; CDR3aa: CAGRESGMSYEQYF
j_gene: TRBJ1-5; v_gene: TRBV28; CDR3aa: CASTLGQHQPQHF
j_gene: TRBJ2-7; v_gene: TRBV7-9; CDR3aa: CASSLGLAGGGEQYF
j_gene: TRBJ2-1; v_gene: TRBV5-4; CDR3aa: CASSKSSGGLYNEQFF
j_gene: TRBJ2-7; v_gene: TRBV6-1; CDR3aa: CASSEGQAYEQYF
j_gene: TRBJ2-1; v_gene: TRBV28; CDR3aa: CASSIGNEQFF
j_gene: TRBJ2-4; v_gene: TRBV7-2; CDR3aa: CASSYTRLLAGRDIQYF
j_gene: TRBJ2-7; v_gene: TRBV7-9; CDR3aa: CASSLASSYEQYF